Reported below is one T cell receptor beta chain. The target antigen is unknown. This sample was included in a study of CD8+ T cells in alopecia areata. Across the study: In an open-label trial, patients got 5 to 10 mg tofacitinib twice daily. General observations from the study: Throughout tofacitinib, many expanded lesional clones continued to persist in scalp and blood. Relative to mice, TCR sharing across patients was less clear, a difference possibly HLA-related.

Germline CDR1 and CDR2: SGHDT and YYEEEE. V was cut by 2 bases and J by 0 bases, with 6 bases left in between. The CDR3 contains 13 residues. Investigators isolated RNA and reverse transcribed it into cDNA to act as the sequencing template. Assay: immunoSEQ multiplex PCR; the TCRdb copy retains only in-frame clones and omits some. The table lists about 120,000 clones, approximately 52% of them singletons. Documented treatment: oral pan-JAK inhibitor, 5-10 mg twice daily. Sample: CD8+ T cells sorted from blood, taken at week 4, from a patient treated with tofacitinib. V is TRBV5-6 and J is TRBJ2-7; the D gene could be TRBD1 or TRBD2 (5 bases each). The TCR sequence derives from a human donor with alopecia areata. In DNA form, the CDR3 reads TGTGCCAGCAGCTTTGGGGGCTCCTACGAGCAGTACTTC. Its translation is CASSFGGSYEQYF. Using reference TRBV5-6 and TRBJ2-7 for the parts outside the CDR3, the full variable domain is DAGVTQSPTHLIKTRGQQVTLRCSPKSGHDTVSWYQQALGQGPQFIFQYYEEEERQRGNFPDRFSGHQFPNYSSELNVNALLLGDSALYLCASSFGGSYEQYFGPGTRLTVT.